Listed below are T cell receptor beta chains from one sample, sequenced in a study of blood T cell repertoires in COVID-19. Method: immunoSEQ multiplex PCR; TCRdb's copy keeps in-frame clones and lacks some. Of about 250,000 clones listed, approximately 82% are singletons. Material: peripheral blood. These receptors were collected from a middle-aged man with active or convalescent COVID-19. The CDR3 runs from the conserved cysteine through the conserved F or W. The D gene is left open where the match is weak. Size tells how often a clone was seen (once, few, many) or the class of an expanded clone, and some rows leave it out.

v_call,d_call,j_call,clone_size,cdr3_nt,cdr3_aa
TRBV11-3,.,TRBJ2-7,.,TGTGCCAGCAGCTTAGATTACTCGGGAGCGACTTCCGAGCAGTACTTC,CASSLDYSGATSEQYF
TRBV4-1,TRBD1,TRBJ2-2,.,TGCGCCAGCAGCCAAGGACAGGGGGAGATCAACACCGGGGAGCTGTTTTTT,CASSQGQGEINTGELFF
TRBV5-1,.,TRBJ2-7,few,TGCGCCAGCAGCTTGTTTCGGCAGGGGAGCTACGAGCAGTACTTC,CASSLFRQGSYEQYF
TRBV2,TRBD2,TRBJ2-1,.,TGTGCCAGCAAGAGACTAGCGGGAGCTAGCTCCTACAATGAGCAGTTCTTC,CASKRLAGASSYNEQFF
TRBV7-9,.,TRBJ1-3,.,TGTGCCAGCAGCTTCGGGGACTCTGGAAACACCATATATTTT,CASSFGDSGNTIYF
TRBV5-4,.,TRBJ1-1,.,TGTGCCAGCAGCCTGGGACATAAGATCATGAACACTGAAGCTTTCTTT,CASSLGHKIMNTEAFF
TRBV12-2,.,TRBJ1-6,.,TGTGCAAGTCGCTCACAGGGGGAAGGAGATTCACCCCTCCACTTT,CASRSQGEGDSPLHF
TRBV30,TRBD2,TRBJ2-1,.,TGTGCCTGGAGTCTGACTAGCGGGGGGCATGAGCAGTTCTTC,CAWSLTSGGHEQFF
TRBV4-1,.,TRBJ1-5,few,TGCGCCAGCAGCCTCCTGTCGGGGTTTTCCAATCAGCCCCAGCATTTT,CASSLLSGFSNQPQHF
TRBV11-2,.,TRBJ1-2,.,TGTGCCAGCAGCGGGGGAGGACGGGGACATGGCTACACCTTC,CASSGGGRGHGYTF
TRBV19,.,TRBJ2-6,.,TGTGCCAGTACCAGACAAGGATTCTCTGGGGCCAACGTCCTGACTTTC,CASTRQGFSGANVLTF
TRBV18,.,TRBJ1-2,once,TGTGCCAGCTCACCAAACGACAATTACTATGGCTACACCTTC,CASSPNDNYYGYTF
TRBV3-1/TRBV3-2,TRBD1,TRBJ1-2,.,TGTGCCAGCAGCCTCCGGGACAGGGGGGCTGGCTACACCTTC,CASSLRDRGAGYTF
TRBV28,.,TRBJ2-7,.,TGTGCCAGCAGTTCCTCAACTCAAAAGCAGTACTTC,CASSSSTQKQYF